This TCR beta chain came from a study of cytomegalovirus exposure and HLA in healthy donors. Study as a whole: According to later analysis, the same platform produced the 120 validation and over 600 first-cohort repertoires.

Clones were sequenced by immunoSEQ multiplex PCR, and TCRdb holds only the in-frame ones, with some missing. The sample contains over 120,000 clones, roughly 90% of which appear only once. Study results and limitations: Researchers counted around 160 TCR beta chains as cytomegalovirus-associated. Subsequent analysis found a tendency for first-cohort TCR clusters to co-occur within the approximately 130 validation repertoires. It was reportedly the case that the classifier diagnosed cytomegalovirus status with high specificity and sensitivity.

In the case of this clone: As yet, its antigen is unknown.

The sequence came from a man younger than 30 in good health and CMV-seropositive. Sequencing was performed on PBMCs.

CDR3 in DNA: TGTGCCAGCAGTTTAACGGGACAGGGGGCACACAGCTCTGGAAACACCATATATTTT. Its translation: CASSLTGQGAHSSGNTIYF. The genes are TRBV27 and TRBJ1-3, with TRBD1 matching over 12 bases. The CDR3 runs 19 residues. The V and J ends lost 2 bases and 0 bases, in that order; junction bases with no gene match: 8. Germline assignment: CDR1 MNHEY and CDR2 SMNVEV (reference sequence).